Following are 8 T cell receptor beta chains from one sample sequenced in a study of control samples from healthy donors and cancer patients. Repertoires were generated with immunoSEQ multiplex PCR, while TCRdb's copy carries only in-frame clones and drops some. The profile covers 45,000 or so clones, with 70% to 90% appearing a single time and roughly 10% taken by the ten largest. Sequencing was done on a sample of PBMCs. The receptors originated from a woman aged 60-75 years with lung cancer.

In this sample, this clone turned up once. This rearrangement joins TRBV11-3 to TRBJ2-5, with D perhaps matching TRBD1 (8 bases). Germline CDR1 reads SGHNT; CDR2 reads YENEEA. There are 15 residues in the CDR3. Trimming shortened V by 1 base and J by 5 bases, and 14 bases separated the two germline ends. CDR3 DNA sequence: TGTGCCAGCAGCTTAGTCGGACAGGGAGGGGAGACCCAGTACTTC. Translation gives CASSLVGQGGETQYF.

V gene TRBV11-2 combines with J gene TRBJ2-3; tentative D call: TRBD2 (6 bases). The V and J ends lost 2 bases and 3 bases respectively, with 9 bases between them. This CDR3 is built from 14 residues. CDR1 SGHAT and CDR2 FQNNGV come from the germline V gene. The CDR3 nucleotides are TGTGCCAGCAGCTTAATTCGGGGGACAGATACGCAGTATTTT. Its protein product is CASSLIRGTDTQYF.

V is TRBV6-5 and J is TRBJ1-1, with D tentatively TRBD1 (6 bases). The V gene's germline CDR1 is MNHEY and CDR2 SVGAGI. Trimming took 7 bases from V and 8 from J, leaving 11 bases between them. This CDR3 region has 11 residues. The CDR3 loop is CASKNREEAFF. Here the CDR3 DNA reads TGTGCCAGCAAAAACAGGGAGGAAGCTTTCTTT.

CDR3 bases: TGTGCCAGCAGCCAAGCTGGAAACAATTCACCCCTCCACTTT. Protein: CASSQAGNNSPLHF. The chain has TRBV3-1 (or the pseudogene TRBV3-2) and TRBJ1-6; D call uncertain. Trimming cost V 1 base and J 7 bases, with 8 bases left between them. The germline CDR1 and CDR2 sequences are LGHDT and YNNKEL (reference sequence). The CDR3 extends over 14 amino acids.

The chain couples TRBV5-1 to TRBJ1-3; TRBD1 aligns across 9 bases. Looked up from germline, CDR1 is SGHRS and CDR2 is YFSETQ. Unmatched junction bases numbered 4, after V lost 3 bases and J lost 6 bases. The CDR3 runs to 14 residues. The CDR3 nucleotides are TGCGCCAGCAGCTCGGGACAGGGAGAAAACACCATATATTTT. Amino acids: CASSSGQGENTIYF.

This clone was seen a handful of times. The chain combines TRBV4-3 with TRBJ2-3, with D maybe TRBD2 (6 bases). Per germline, CDR1 LGHNA and CDR2 YSLEER. V was shortened by 3 bases and J by 3 bases, with 19 bases between the two germline ends. CDR3 length equals 17 residues. In nucleotides, the CDR3 is TGCGCCAGCAGCCACTCCGACGGCGGAGGGCCTACAGATACGCAGTATTTT. It encodes CASSHSDGGGPTDTQYF.

This clone occurred a few times. The chain combines TRBV30 with TRBJ1-5; D is undetermined. The CDR3 has 13 amino acids. Trimming left V 0 bases short and J 2 bases short, with 5 bases between. CDR1 is GTSNPN and CDR2 is SVGIG in the germline V gene (reference sequence). CDR3 amino acids: CAWSVRGNQPQHF. As DNA, the CDR3 is TGTGCCTGGAGTGTCCGGGGCAATCAGCCCCAGCATTTT.

The chain links TRBV11-2 to TRBJ2-7; TRBD1 matches 7 bases. J was trimmed by 3 bases and V by 5 bases; bases with no gene match: 7. This CDR3 is built from 14 residues. Germline V gene data show CDR1 as SGHAT and CDR2 as FQNNGV. Here the CDR3 reads CASSRTRDSYEQYF. As DNA, the CDR3 is TGTGCCAGCAGCCGAACCAGGGACAGCTACGAGCAGTACTTC.